This T cell receptor (beta chain) was found in a study of naive and memory T cell subsets. A UMI-containing oligonucleotide was joined by 3' ligation to the TCR cDNA template. Many counts were recorded for this clonotype. This CDR3 comprises 12 residues. The V and J ends lost 7 bases and 0 bases respectively, with 10 bases between them. Germline V gene sequence: CDR1 DFQATT, CDR2 SNEGSKA (reference sequence). Ligated cDNA underwent four rounds of PCR with nested alpha and beta constant region primers and SP2. TCRdb reprocessed the 5' RACE reads via MiXCR and lists one record per CDR3 protein. The repertoire includes some 60,000 distinct CDR3 sequences, 6% to 8.5% of them detected once, and roughly 9.8% sits in the top ten.

This receptor was taken from a female donor in good health. The gene calls are TRBV20-1 and TRBJ2-7; D remains ambiguous. CDR3 protein: CSGQRSSYEQYF. The CDR3 region has the DNA TGCAGTGGTCAGAGAAGCTCCTACGAGCAGTACTTC.